Presented here are 5 T cell receptor beta chains from one specimen sequenced in a study of blood T cells in healthy people across ages. Primers used in a second PCR of roughly 7 to 11 cycles were a sample-barcoded 5' primer and a J-beta primer mix. TCRdb recomputed calls from the 5' RACE reads with MiXCR, one row per CDR3 protein. The repertoire has roughly 1.5 million distinct CDR3 sequences, approximately 42% of them found once; the top ten carry roughly 3.7%. Source material: blood. The origin of the receptors is a woman younger than 30 in good health.

The table lists this clonotype with a few counts. V gene TRBV9 combines with J gene TRBJ2-5; unclear D gene. There are 15 residues in the CDR3. Trimming pared 0 bases from V and 5 bases from J, leaving 14 bases between. Germline V gene data show CDR1 as SGDLS and CDR2 as YYNGEE. The CDR3 DNA follows: TGTGCCAGCAGCGTAGGTCCGGTTAGACGCGAGACCCAGTACTTC. Amino acid sequence: CASSVGPVRRETQYF.

The V gene is TRBV7-2, the J gene TRBJ2-1; maybe TRBD2 (6 bases). The J call may be incorrect, as the DNA end agrees better with TRBJ2-7. CDR1 is SGHTA and CDR2 is FQGNSA in the germline V gene. This CDR3 comprises 16 residues. The CDR3 DNA follows: TGTGCCAGCAGCTTATGGTCCGGGGGAGGTTACAATGAGCAGTACTTC. As protein: CASSLWSGGGYNEQYF.

In the case of this clonotype: Relative to the germline gene, one junction end is altered; a read error may explain this. The J gene is TRBJ1-3, the V gene TRBV20-1; a weak D match, TRBD1 (5 bases). The CDR3 sequence is 13 residues long. CDR1 is DFQATT and CDR2 is SNEGSKA in the germline V gene (reference sequence). This CDR3 is CSARRVEGNTIYF. DNA of the CDR3: TGCAGCGCTAGAAGGGTGGAGGGGAACACCATATATTTT.

In this sample, this clonotype turned up a few times. The gene calls are TRBV4-3 and TRBJ2-1, with D uncertain. The CDR3 loop spans 14 amino acids. Between the trimmed V and J ends, which lost 3 bases and 3 bases, there was a span of 9 bases. Per the germline V gene, CDR1 is LGHNA and CDR2 is YSLEER. The CDR3 sequence is CASSQVYGYNEQFF. The CDR3 bases are TGCGCCAGCAGCCAGGTTTACGGCTACAATGAGCAGTTCTTC.

V and J are TRBV7-6 and TRBJ2-3; D is uncertain. V lost 5 bases and J lost 4, with 7 bases in between. The germline CDR1 and CDR2 sequences are SGHVS and FNYEAQ. The CDR3 loop spans 12 amino acids. CDR3 coding DNA: TGTGCCAGCAGCCGCGTTTCAGATACGCAGTATTTT. It translates to CASSRVSDTQYF.